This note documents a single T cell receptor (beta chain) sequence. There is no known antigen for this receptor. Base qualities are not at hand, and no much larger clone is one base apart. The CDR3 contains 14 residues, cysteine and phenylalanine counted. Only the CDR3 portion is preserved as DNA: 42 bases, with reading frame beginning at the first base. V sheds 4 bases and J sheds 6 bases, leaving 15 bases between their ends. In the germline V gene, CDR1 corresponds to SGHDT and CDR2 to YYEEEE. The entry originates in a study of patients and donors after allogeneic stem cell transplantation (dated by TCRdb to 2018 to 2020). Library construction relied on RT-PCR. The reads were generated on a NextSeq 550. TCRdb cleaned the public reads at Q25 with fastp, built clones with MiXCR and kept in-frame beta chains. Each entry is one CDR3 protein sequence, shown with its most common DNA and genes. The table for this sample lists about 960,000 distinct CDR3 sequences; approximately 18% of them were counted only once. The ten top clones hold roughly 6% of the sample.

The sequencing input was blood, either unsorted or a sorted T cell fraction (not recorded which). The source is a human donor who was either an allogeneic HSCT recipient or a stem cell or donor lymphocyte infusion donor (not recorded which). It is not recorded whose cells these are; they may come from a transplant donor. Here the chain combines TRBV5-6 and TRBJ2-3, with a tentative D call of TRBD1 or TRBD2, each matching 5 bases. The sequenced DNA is TGTGCCAGCAGCACGGATCGGGGCGCGGATACGCAGTATTTT. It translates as CASSTDRGADTQYF.